The present T cell receptor (beta chain) was sequenced within a study of T cells in Graves' hyperthyroidism and ophthalmopathy. Study-wide points: Model-based prediction identified ophthalmopathy a median around seven months prior to its onset. Among clonotypes expanded in thyroid above 0.001, most were also found in blood.

Those with hyperthyroidism were 18 to 65 years old, newly diagnosed, and ill for under 2 months. Diagnoses rested on clinical symptoms, serum thyroxine and TRAb, thyroid ultrasound and orbital computed tomography. There are many counts of this clonotype. Its antigen is not identified. Amplification yielded TCR beta CDR3 regions, with RNA transcripts as the source. An initial round of RT-PCR targeting the TCR CDR3 relied on the HTBI primer set. TCRdb independently ran MiXCR on the multiplex PCR reads; one entry per CDR3 protein. The sample has hundreds of thousands of distinct CDR3 sequences, around 45% seen once; the top ten hold approximately 8.2%. The sequenced material came from peripheral blood or thyroid tissue (not recorded which). This receptor was taken from a woman between 18 and 30 years old with Graves' hyperthyroidism.

The CDR3 region is CASSEGLQETQYF. As DNA, the CDR3 is TGTGCCAGCAGTGAGGGGCTCCAAGAGACCCAGTACTTC. V usage is TRBV6-5 and J usage is TRBJ2-5; possibly TRBD1 or TRBD2 for D (5 bases each). There are 13 residues in the CDR3. Germline CDR1 MNHEY, CDR2 SVGAGI. V was cut by 5 bases and J by 1 base, with 8 bases left in between.